This TCR beta chain derives from a study of identical twins. V lost 7 bases and J 0 bases, leaving 10 bases between the germline ends. The CDR3 is 14 residues long. Template switching added a universal primer binding site, and final cDNA carried unique molecular identifiers. Each CDR3 protein is one row after TCRdb ran MiXCR on the 5' RACE reads. This table holds a few hundred thousand distinct CDR3 sequences, 9% to 10% found once. The table lists this clonotype with many counts. These data were also filed under a second study, of yellow fever vaccine responses in identical twins.

The J gene is TRBJ2-1, the V gene TRBV12-3 or TRBV12-4; the D is unclear. Sequenced: PBMCs. This TCR was sampled from a woman younger than 35 in good health. CDR3 in DNA: TGTGCCAGCACCTTCGACGGCTCCTACAATGAGCAGTTCTTC. Translating gives CASTFDGSYNEQFF.